This T cell receptor beta chain was captured in a study of blood T cell repertoires in COVID-19. Produced via immunoSEQ multiplex PCR; TCRdb's table is partial and in-frame only. Of over 150,000 clones in the sample, roughly 84% were seen once. The germline CDR1 and CDR2 sequences are LGHDT and YNNKEL (reference sequence). V gave up 1 base and J gave up 5 bases, with 11 bases separating them. The CDR3 has 14 amino acids. The source material was peripheral blood. The rearrangement uses TRBV3-1 (or the pseudogene TRBV3-2) and TRBJ1-2, with unresolved D. The TCR comes from a man aged 18-30 years with active or convalescent COVID-19. The CDR3 DNA is TGTGCCAGCAGCCAAGTAGGTCCAGGATATGGCTACACCTTC. It is translated as CASSQVGPGYGYTF.